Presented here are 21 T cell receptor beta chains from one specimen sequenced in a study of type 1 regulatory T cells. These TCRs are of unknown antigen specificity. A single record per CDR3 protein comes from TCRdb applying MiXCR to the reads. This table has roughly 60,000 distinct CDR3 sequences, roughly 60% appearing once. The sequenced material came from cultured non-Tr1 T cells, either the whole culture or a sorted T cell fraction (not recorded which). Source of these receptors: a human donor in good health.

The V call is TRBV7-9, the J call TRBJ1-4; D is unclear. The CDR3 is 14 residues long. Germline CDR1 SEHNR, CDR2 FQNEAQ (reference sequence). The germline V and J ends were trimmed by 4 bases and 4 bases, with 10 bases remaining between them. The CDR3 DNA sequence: TGTGCCAGCAGCTCCCAGTTGTTTAATGAAAAACTGTTTTTT. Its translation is CASSSQLFNEKLFF. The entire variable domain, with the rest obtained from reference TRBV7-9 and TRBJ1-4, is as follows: DTGVSQNPRHKITKRGQNVTFRCDPISEHNRLYWYRQTLGQGPEFLTYFQNEAQLEKSRLLSDRFSAERPKGSFSTLEIQRTEQGDSAMYLCASSSQLFNEKLFFGSGTQLSVL.

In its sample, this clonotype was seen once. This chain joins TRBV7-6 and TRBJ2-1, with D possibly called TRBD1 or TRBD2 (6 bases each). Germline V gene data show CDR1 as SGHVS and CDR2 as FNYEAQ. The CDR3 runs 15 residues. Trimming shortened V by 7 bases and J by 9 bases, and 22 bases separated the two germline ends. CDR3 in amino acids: CASNLMEGIGGEQFF. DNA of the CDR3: TGTGCCAGCAATTTAATGGAGGGTATAGGGGGTGAGCAGTTCTTC.

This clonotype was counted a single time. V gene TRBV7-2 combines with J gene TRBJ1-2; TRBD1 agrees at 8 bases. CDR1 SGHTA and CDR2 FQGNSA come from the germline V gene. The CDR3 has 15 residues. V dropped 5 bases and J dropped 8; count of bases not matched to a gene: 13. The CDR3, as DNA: TGTGCCAGCAGCAGGTCCCGGGACAGGTCAGGAGGCTACACCTTC. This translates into CASSRSRDRSGGYTF. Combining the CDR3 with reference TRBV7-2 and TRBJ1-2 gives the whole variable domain GAGVSQSPSNKVTEKGKDVELRCDPISGHTALYWYRQSLGQGLEFLIYFQGNSAPDKSGLPSDRFSAERTGGSVSTLTIQRTQQEDSAVYLCASSRSRDRSGGYTFGSGTRLTVV.

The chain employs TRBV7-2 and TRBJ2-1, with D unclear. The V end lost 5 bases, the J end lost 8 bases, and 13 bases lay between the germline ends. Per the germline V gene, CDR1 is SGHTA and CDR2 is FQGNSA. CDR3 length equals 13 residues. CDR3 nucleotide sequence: TGTGCCAGCAGCATGACCCCATGGGATGAGCAGTTCTTC. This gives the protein CASSMTPWDEQFF.

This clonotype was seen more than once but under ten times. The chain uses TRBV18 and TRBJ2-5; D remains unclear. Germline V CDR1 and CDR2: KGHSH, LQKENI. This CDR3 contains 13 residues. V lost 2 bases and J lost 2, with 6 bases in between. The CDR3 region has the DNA TGTGCCAGCTCACCAGTACAACAAGAGACCCAGTACTTC. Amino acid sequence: CASSPVQQETQYF.

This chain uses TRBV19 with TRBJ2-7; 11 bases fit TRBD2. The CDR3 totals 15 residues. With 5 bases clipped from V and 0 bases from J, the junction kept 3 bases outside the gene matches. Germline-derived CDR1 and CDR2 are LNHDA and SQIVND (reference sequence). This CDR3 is CASSSTSGASYEQYF. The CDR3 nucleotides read TGTGCCAGTAGTTCGACTAGCGGGGCCTCCTACGAGCAGTACTTC.

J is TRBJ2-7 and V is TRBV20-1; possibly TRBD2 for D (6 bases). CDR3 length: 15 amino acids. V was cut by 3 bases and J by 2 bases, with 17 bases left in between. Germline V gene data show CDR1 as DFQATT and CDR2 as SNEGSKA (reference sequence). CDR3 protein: CSASGETRGTYEQYF. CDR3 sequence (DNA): TGCAGTGCTAGCGGGGAGACTAGGGGAACCTACGAGCAGTACTTC.

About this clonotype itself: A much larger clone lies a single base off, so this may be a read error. The DNA of the CDR3 is TGCAGTGCTAGGACAGGGGCGGGAGGACTCCGGGGGGACACTGAAGCTTTCTTT. This encodes CSARTGAGGLRGDTEAFF. The chain carries TRBV20-1 and TRBJ1-1, with TRBD1 matching 8 bases. This CDR3 has 18 amino acids. V was clipped by 3 bases and J by 3 bases; unmatched bases: 18. Per germline, CDR1 DFQATT and CDR2 SNEGSKA (reference sequence).

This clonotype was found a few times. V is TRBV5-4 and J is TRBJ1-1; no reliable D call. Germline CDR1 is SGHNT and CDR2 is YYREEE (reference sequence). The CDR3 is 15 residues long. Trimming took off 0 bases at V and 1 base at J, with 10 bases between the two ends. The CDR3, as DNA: TGTGCCAGCAGCTTGGACCCCTCCTCGAACACTGAAGCTTTCTTT. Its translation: CASSLDPSSNTEAFF.

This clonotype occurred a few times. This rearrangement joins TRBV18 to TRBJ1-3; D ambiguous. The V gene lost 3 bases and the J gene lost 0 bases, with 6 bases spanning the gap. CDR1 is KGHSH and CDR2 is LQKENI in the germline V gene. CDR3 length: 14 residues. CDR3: CASSPAASGNTIYF. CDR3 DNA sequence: TGTGCCAGCTCACCGGCGGCCTCTGGAAACACCATATATTTT.

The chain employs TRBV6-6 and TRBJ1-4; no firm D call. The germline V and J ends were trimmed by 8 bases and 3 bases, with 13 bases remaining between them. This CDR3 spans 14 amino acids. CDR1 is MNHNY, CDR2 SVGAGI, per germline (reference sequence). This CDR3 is CASGTVEPNEKLFF. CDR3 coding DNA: TGTGCCAGCGGCACTGTGGAGCCTAATGAAAAACTGTTTTTT.

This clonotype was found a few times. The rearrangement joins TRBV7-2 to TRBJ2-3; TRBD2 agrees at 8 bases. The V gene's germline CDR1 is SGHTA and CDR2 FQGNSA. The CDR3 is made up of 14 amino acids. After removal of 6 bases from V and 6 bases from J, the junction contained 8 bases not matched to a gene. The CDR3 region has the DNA TGTGCCAGCAGTGTAGCGGGATCGGCGGATACGCAGTATTTT. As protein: CASSVAGSADTQYF.

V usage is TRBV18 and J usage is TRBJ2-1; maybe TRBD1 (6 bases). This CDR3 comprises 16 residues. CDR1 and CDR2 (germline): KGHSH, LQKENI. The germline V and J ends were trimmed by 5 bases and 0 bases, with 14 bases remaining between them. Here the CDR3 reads CASSSNRASSYNEQFF. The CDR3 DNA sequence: TGTGCCAGCTCATCAAACAGGGCGAGCTCCTACAATGAGCAGTTCTTC. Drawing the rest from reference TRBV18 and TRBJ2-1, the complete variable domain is NAGVMQNPRHLVRRRGQEARLRCSPMKGHSHVYWYRQLPEEGLKFMVYLQKENIIDESGMPKERFSAEFPKEGPSILRIQQVVRGDSAAYFCASSSNRASSYNEQFFGPGTRLTVL.

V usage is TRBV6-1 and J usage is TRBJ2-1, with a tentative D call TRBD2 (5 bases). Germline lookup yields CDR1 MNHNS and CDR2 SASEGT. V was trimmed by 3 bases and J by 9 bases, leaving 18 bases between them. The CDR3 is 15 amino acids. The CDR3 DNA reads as TGTGCCAGCAGTGAGGGAGCCTCCCCAGTAAGTGAGCAGTTCTTC. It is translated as CASSEGASPVSEQFF.

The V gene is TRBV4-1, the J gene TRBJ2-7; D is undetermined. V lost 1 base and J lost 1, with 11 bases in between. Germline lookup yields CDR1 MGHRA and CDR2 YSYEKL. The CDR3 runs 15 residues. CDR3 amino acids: CASSQGPGGSYEQYF. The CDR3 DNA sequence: TGCGCCAGCAGCCAAGGTCCGGGTGGTTCCTACGAGCAGTACTTC.

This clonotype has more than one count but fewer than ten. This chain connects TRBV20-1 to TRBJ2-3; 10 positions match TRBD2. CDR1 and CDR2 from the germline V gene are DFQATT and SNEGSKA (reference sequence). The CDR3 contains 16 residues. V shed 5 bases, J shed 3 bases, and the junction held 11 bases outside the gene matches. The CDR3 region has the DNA TGCAGTGCTCCCAACGGACTAGCGGAAATTACAGATACGCAGTATTTT. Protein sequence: CSAPNGLAEITDTQYF.

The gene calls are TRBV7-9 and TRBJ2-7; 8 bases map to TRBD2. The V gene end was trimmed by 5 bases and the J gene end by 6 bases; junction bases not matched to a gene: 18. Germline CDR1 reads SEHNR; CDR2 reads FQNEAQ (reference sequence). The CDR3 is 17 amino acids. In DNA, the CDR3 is TGTGCCAGCAGCCCACCCGCCGGGACTAGGCCCACTGTCGAGCAGTACTTC. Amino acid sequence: CASSPPAGTRPTVEQYF. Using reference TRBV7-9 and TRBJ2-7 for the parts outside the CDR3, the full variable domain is DTGVSQNPRHKITKRGQNVTFRCDPISEHNRLYWYRQTLGQGPEFLTYFQNEAQLEKSRLLSDRFSAERPKGSFSTLEIQRTEQGDSAMYLCASSPPAGTRPTVEQYFGPGTRLTVT.

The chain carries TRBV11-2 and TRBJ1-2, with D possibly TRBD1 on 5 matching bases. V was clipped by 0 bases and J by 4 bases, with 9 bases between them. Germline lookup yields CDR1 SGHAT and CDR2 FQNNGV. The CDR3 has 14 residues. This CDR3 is CASSLERQIYGYTF. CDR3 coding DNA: TGTGCCAGCAGCTTAGAACGACAGATCTATGGCTACACCTTC. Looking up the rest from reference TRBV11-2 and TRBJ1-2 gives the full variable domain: EAGVAQSPRYKIIEKRQSVAFWCNPISGHATLYWYQQILGQGPKLLIQFQNNGVVDDSQLPKDRFSAERLKGVDSTLKIQPAKLEDSAVYLCASSLERQIYGYTFGSGTRLTVV.

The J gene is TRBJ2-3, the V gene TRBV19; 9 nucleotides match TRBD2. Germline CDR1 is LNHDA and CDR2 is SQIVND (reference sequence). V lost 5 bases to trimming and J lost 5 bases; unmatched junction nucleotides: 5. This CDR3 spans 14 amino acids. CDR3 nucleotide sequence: TGTGCCAGTAGTCCCTGGACTAGCGTAGATACGCAGTATTTT. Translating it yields CASSPWTSVDTQYF.

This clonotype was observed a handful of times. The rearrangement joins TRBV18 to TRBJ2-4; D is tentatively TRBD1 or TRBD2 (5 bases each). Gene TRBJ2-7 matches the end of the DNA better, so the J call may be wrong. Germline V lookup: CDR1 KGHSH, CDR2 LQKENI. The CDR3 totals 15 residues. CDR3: CASSPLGRLNGEQYF. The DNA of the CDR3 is TGTGCCAGCTCACCACTGGGACGTCTAAATGGCGAGCAGTACTTC.

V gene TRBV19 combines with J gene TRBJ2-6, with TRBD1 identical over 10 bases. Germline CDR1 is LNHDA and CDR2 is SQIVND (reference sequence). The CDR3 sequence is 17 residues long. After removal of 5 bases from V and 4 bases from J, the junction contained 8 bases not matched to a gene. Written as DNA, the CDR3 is TGTGCCAGTAGTCCCAGACAGGGGGCTCCCGGGGCCAACGTCCTGACTTTC. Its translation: CASSPRQGAPGANVLTF.